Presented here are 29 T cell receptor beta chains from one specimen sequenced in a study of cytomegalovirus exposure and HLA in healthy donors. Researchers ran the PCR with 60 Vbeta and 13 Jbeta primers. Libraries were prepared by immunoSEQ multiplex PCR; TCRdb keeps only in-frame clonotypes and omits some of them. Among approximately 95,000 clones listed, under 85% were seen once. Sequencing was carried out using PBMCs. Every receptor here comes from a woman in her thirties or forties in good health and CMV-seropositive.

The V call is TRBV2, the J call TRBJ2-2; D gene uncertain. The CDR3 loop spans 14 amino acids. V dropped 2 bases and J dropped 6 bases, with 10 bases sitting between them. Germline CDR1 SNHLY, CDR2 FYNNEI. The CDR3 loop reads CASSEIISAGELFF. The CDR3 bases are TGTGCCAGCAGTGAAATAATTAGTGCCGGGGAGCTGTTTTTT.

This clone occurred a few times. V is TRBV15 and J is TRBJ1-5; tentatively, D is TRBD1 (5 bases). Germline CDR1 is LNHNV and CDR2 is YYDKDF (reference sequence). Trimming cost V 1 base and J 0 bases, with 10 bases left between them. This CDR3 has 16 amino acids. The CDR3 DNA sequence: TGTGCCACCAGCAGAGGAACGACAGTTAGCAATCAGCCCCAGCATTTT. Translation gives CATSRGTTVSNQPQHF.

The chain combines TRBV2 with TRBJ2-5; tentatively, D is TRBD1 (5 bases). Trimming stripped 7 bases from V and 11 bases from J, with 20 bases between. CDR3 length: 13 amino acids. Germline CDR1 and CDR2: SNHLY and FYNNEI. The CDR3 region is CASTLTDLVEQYF. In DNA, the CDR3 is TGTGCCAGCACCTTGACAGACCTGGTTGAGCAGTACTTC. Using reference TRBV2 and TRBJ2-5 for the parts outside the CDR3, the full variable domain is EPEVTQTPSHQVTQMGQEVILRCVPISNHLYFYWYRQILGQKVEFLVSFYNNEISEKSEIFDDQFSVERPDGSNFTLKIRSTKLEDSAMYFCASTLTDLVEQYFGPGTRLLVL.

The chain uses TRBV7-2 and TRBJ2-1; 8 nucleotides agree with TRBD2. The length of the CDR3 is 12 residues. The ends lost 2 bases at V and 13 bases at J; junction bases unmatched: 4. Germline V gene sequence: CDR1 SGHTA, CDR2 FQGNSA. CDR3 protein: CASSLFSGTQFF. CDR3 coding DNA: TGTGCCAGCAGCTTATTTAGCGGGACCCAGTTCTTC.

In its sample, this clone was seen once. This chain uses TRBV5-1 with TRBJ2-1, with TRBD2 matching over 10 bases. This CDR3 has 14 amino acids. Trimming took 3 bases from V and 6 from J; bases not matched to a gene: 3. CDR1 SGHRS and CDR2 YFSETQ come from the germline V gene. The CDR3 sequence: CASSSGLASNEQFF. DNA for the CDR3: TGCGCCAGCAGCTCGGGACTAGCGAGCAATGAGCAGTTCTTC.

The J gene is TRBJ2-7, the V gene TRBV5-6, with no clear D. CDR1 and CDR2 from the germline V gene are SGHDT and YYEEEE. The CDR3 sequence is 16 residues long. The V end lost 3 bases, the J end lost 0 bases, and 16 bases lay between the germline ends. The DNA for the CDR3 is TGTGCCAGCAGCTGGCGTGGCCACTACCCCTCCTACGAGCAGTACTTC. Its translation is CASSWRGHYPSYEQYF.

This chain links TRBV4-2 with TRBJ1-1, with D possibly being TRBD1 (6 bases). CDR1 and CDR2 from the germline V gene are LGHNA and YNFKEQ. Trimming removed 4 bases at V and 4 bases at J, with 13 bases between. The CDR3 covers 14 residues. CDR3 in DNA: TGTGCCAGCAGCCCTGTCGGGGGGCGCACTGAAGCTTTCTTT. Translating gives CASSPVGGRTEAFF.

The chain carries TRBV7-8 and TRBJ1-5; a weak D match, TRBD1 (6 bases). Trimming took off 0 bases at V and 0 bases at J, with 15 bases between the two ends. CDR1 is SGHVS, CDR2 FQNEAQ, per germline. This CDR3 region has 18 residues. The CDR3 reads CASSLATGTSLSNQPQHF. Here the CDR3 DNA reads TGTGCCAGCAGCTTAGCTACAGGGACCTCCCTTAGCAATCAGCCCCAGCATTTT. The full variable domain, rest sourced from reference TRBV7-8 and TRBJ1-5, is GAGVSQSPRYKVAKRGQDVALRCDPISGHVSLFWYQQALGQGPEFLTYFQNEAQLDKSGLPSDRFFAERPEGSVSTLKIQRTQQEDSAVYLCASSLATGTSLSNQPQHFGDGTRLSIL.

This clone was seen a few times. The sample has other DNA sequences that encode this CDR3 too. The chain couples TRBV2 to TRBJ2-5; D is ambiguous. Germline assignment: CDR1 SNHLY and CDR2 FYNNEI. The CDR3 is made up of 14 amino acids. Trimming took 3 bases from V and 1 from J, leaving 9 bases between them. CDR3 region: CASSDSPGQETQYF. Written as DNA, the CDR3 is TGTGCCAGCAGTGATTCCCCGGGCCAAGAGACCCAGTACTTC.

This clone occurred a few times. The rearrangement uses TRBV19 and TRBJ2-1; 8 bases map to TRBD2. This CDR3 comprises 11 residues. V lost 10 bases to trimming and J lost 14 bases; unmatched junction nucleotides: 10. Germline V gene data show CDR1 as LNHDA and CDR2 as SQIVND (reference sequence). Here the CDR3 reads CAIGGGLGKFF. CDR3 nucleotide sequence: TGTGCCATTGGGGGGGGACTAGGAAAGTTCTTC.

CDR3 amino acids: CASSLWASFDNEQFF. For the CDR3, the DNA is TGTGCCAGCAGTTTATGGGCTAGTTTTGACAATGAGCAGTTCTTC. This chain links TRBV28 with TRBJ2-1; D gene unclear. CDR1 and CDR2 from the germline V gene are MDHEN and SYDVKM. The CDR3 sequence is 15 residues long. Trimming stripped 0 bases from V and 5 bases from J, with 11 bases between.

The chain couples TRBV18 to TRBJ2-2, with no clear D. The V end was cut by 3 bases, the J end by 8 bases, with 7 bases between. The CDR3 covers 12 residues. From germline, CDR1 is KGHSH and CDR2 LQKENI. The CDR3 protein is CASSPWAGELFF. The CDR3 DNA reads TGTGCCAGCTCACCTTGGGCGGGGGAGCTGTTTTTT.

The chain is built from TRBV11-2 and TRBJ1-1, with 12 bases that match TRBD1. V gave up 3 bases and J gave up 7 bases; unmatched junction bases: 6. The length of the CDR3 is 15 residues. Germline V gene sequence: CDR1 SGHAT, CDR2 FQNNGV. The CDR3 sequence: CASSFTGQGADEAFF. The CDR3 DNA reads TGTGCCAGCAGCTTCACGGGACAGGGGGCTGATGAAGCTTTCTTT.

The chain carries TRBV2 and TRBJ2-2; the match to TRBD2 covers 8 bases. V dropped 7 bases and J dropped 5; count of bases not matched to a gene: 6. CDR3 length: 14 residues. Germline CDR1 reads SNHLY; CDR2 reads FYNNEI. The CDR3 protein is CASTMASGTGELFF. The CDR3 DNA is TGTGCCAGCACTATGGCTAGCGGGACCGGGGAGCTGTTTTTT.

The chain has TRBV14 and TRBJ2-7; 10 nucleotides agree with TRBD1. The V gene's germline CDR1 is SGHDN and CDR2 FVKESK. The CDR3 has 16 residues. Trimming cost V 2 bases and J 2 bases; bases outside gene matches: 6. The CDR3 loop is CASSQSDRGLTYEQYF. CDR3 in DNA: TGTGCCAGCAGCCAAAGCGACAGGGGGCTGACCTACGAGCAGTACTTC.

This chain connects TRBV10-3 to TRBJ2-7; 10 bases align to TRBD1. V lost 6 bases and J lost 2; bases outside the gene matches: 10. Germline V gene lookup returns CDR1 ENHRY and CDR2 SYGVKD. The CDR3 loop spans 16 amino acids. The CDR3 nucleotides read TGTGCCATCAGCGATTTTGGACAGGGGGGGGCCTACGAGCAGTACTTC. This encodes CAISDFGQGGAYEQYF.

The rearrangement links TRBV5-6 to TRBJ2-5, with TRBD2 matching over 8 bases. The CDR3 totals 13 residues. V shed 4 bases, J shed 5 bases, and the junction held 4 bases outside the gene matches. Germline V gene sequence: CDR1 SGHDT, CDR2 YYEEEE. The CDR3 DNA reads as TGTGCCAGCAGCAAGGGACTAGTGGAGACCCAGTACTTC. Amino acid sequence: CASSKGLVETQYF. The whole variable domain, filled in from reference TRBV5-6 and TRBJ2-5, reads DAGVTQSPTHLIKTRGQQVTLRCSPKSGHDTVSWYQQALGQGPQFIFQYYEEEERQRGNFPDRFSGHQFPNYSSELNVNALLLGDSALYLCASSKGLVETQYFGPGTRLLVL.

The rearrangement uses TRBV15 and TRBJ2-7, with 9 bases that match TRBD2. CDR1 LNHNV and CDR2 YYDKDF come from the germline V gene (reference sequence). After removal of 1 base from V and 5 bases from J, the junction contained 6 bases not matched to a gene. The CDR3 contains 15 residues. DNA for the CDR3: TGTGCCACCAGCAGAGTGTCTAGCGGGAACAACGAGCAGTACTTC. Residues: CATSRVSSGNNEQYF.

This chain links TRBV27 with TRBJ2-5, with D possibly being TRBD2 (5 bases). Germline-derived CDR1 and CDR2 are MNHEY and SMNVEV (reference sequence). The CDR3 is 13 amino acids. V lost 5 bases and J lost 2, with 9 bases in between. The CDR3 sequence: CASSPPGQETQYF. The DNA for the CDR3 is TGTGCCAGCAGTCCCCCGGGACAAGAGACCCAGTACTTC.

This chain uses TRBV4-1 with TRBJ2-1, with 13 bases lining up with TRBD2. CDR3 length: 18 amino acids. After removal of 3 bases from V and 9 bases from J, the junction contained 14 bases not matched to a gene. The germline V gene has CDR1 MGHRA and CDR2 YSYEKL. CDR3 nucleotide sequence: TGCGCCAGCAGCCACGGGACTAGCGGGATAACCCCCCGTGGTGAGCAGTTCTTC. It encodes CASSHGTSGITPRGEQFF.

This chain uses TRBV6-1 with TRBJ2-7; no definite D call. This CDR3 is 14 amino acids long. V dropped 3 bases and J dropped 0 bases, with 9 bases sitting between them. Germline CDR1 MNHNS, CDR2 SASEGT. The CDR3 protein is CASSESVYSYEQYF. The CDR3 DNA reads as TGTGCCAGCAGTGAGTCAGTGTACTCCTACGAGCAGTACTTC.

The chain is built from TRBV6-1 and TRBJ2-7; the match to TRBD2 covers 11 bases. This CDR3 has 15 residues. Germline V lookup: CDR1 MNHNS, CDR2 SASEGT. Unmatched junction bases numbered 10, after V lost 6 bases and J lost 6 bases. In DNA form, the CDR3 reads TGTGCCAGCAGCAGCTCCGGGACTAGCGGCTCCGAGCAGTACTTC. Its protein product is CASSSSGTSGSEQYF.

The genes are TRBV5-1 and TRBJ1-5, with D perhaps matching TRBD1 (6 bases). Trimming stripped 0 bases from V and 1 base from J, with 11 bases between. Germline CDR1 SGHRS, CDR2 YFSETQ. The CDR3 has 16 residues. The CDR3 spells CASSLEGGGSNQPQHF. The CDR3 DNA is TGCGCCAGCAGCTTGGAAGGGGGTGGCAGCAATCAGCCCCAGCATTTT.

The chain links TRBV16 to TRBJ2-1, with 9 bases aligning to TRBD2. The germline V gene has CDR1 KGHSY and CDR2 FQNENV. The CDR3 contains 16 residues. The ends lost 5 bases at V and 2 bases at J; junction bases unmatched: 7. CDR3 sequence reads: CASSSLAGETYNEQFF. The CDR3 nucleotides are TGTGCCAGCAGCTCATTAGCGGGAGAGACCTACAATGAGCAGTTCTTC.

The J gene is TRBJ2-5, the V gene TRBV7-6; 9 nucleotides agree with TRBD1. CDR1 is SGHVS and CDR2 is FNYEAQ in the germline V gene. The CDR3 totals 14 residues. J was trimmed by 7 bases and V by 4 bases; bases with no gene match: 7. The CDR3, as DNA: TGTGCCAGCAGCTCTCGGACAGGGGAGGGGACCCAGTACTTC. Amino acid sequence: CASSSRTGEGTQYF.

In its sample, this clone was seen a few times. CDR3 region: CASSLGLAPVVNEQFF. The CDR3 coding sequence is TGCGCCAGCAGCTTGGGTCTAGCTCCGGTAGTAAATGAGCAGTTCTTC. V and J are TRBV5-1 and TRBJ2-1; TRBD2 is a possible D gene (5 bases). CDR1 is SGHRS and CDR2 is YFSETQ in the germline V gene. Trimming took off 0 bases at V and 7 bases at J, with 17 bases between the two ends. The CDR3 loop spans 16 amino acids.

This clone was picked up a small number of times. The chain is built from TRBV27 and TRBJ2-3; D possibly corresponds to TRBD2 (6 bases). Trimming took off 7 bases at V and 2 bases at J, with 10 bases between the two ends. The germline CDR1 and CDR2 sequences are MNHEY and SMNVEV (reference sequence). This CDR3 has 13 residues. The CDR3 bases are TGTGCCAGCACCCGGACTAACACAGATACGCAGTATTTT. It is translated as CASTRTNTDTQYF.

The CDR3 nucleotides are TGTGCCAGCAGCTCACAGGTTTCCCTTAATCAGCCCCAGCATTTT. Its protein product is CASSSQVSLNQPQHF. This chain uses TRBV5-6 with TRBJ1-5, with D possibly being TRBD1 (5 bases). This CDR3 region has 15 residues. CDR1 is SGHDT and CDR2 is YYEEEE in the germline V gene. V was shortened by 3 bases and J by 4 bases, with 14 bases between the two germline ends.

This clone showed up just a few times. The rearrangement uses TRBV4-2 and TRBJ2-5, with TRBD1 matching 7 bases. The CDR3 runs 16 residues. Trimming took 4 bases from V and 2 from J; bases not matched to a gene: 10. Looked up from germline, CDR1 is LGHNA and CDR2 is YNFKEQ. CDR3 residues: CASSRSDRVEQETQYF. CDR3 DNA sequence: TGTGCCAGCAGCCGTTCCGACAGGGTCGAACAAGAGACCCAGTACTTC.